What follows describes a single T cell receptor (beta chain). This same CDR3 is encoded by further DNA sequences in the sample. This specimen belongs to a study of Ad26.COV2.S vaccination and SARS-CoV-2 variants. The repertoire was sequenced with immunoSEQ multiplex PCR; TCRdb's copy has only in-frame clones and lacks some. The sample lists about 480,000 clones, roughly nine tenths seen once, with around 13% in the top ten. V was cut by 1 base and J by 4 bases, with 11 bases left in between. The CDR3 totals 15 residues. Looked up from germline, CDR1 is LNHDA and CDR2 is SQIVND (reference sequence). Noted treatment: around 19 received Ad26.COV2.S at low or high dose, single or two shots; 5 received placebo; per-sample allocation not given. The samples date from day 63 after the first vaccine or placebo injection.

J is TRBJ1-5 and V is TRBV19; a weak D match, TRBD1 (6 bases). The starting material was peripheral blood, obtained in a trial of Ad26.COV2.S vaccine versus placebo. The source is a person between 18 and 60 years old who received the Ad26.COV2.S COVID-19 vaccine or a placebo. The CDR3 here is CASSIVGGGNQPQHF. Here the CDR3 DNA reads TGTGCCAGTAGTATAGTCGGAGGGGGGAATCAGCCCCAGCATTTT.